A single sample gave rise to the 27 T cell receptor beta chains below, sequenced in a study of cytomegalovirus exposure and HLA in healthy donors. The study ran its PCR with 60 Vbeta and 13 Jbeta primers. Data came from immunoSEQ multiplex PCR; TCRdb stores just in-frame clones and leaves some out. Counted here are about 140,000 clones, approximately 82% occurring once; the ten biggest clones make up around 2%. The source material was PBMCs. The source of these receptors is a woman aged 35 to 49 in good health and CMV-seronegative.

The chain is built from TRBV9 and TRBJ2-1; TRBD1 might be the D (7 bases). V lost 4 bases and J lost 7, with 15 bases in between. Germline V gene lookup returns CDR1 SGDLS and CDR2 YYNGEE. The CDR3 is 14 residues long. CDR3 DNA: TGTGCCAGCAGCACCCGGACAGGAGGGAATGAGCAGTTCTTC. Protein product: CASSTRTGGNEQFF.

This chain connects TRBV6-5 to TRBJ2-3; maybe TRBD1 (5 bases). Germline CDR1 is MNHEY and CDR2 is SVGAGI. The V gene lost 6 bases and the J gene lost 8 bases, with 15 bases spanning the gap. This CDR3 region has 13 residues. The CDR3 region has the DNA TGTGCCAGCAGGCCGACTGGGGCCGTTACGCAGTATTTT. Protein product: CASRPTGAVTQYF.

This rearrangement joins TRBV28 to TRBJ2-2; tentatively, D is TRBD1 (6 bases). Trimming pared 7 bases from V and 5 bases from J, leaving 23 bases between. This CDR3 is 17 amino acids long. The germline V gene has CDR1 MDHEN and CDR2 SYDVKM. This CDR3 is CASISAGWGRITGELFF. The CDR3 nucleotides read TGTGCCAGCATCTCCGCCGGTTGGGGGCGCATAACCGGGGAGCTGTTTTTT.

This clone has more than one count but fewer than ten. V usage is TRBV27 and J usage is TRBJ2-7; the D gene is possibly TRBD2 (7 bases). CDR3 length: 14 residues. The germline V gene has CDR1 MNHEY and CDR2 SMNVEV (reference sequence). Between the trimmed V and J ends, which lost 7 bases and 4 bases, there was a span of 17 bases. In DNA form, the CDR3 reads TGTGCCAGCACCGAGGGGGGGGAAACGTACGAGCAGTACTTC. It encodes CASTEGGETYEQYF.

The gene calls are TRBV7-8 and TRBJ2-1; 8 nucleotides line up with TRBD2. With 3 bases clipped from V and 3 bases from J, the junction kept 7 bases outside the gene matches. The germline gives CDR1 SGHVS, CDR2 FQNEAQ. The CDR3 sequence is 16 residues long. CDR3: CASSFRAGEIYNEQFF. As DNA, the CDR3 is TGTGCCAGCAGCTTCCGAGCGGGAGAGATCTACAATGAGCAGTTCTTC.

This chain uses TRBV11-3 with TRBJ2-3; TRBD2 is a possible D gene (6 bases). Trimming left V 2 bases short and J 6 bases short, with 15 bases between. The CDR3 loop spans 15 amino acids. Germline lookup yields CDR1 SGHNT and CDR2 YENEEA. CDR3 in DNA: TGTGCCAGCAGCTTATTTGGCGGAGGGGTGGATACGCAGTATTTT. This translates into CASSLFGGGVDTQYF.

In its sample, this clone was seen a few times. The V call is TRBV29-1, the J call TRBJ1-1; 7 bases are shared with TRBD1. The CDR3 covers 11 residues. The germline V gene has CDR1 SQVTM and CDR2 ANQGSEA. The CDR3 protein is CTIQGTTEAFF. The CDR3 coding sequence is TGCACCATACAGGGGACGACTGAAGCTTTCTTT.

Only one count was recorded for this clone. This chain uses TRBV2 with TRBJ2-7, with D tentatively TRBD1 (5 bases). The length of the CDR3 is 11 residues. V lost 5 bases and J 4 bases, leaving 6 bases between the germline ends. Germline V gene data show CDR1 as SNHLY and CDR2 as FYNNEI. The CDR3 reads CASSQGYEQYF. The CDR3 nucleotides read TGTGCCAGCAGTCAGGGTTACGAGCAGTACTTC.

The chain uses TRBV12-5 and TRBJ1-1, with 11 bases lining up with TRBD1. CDR3 length: 13 residues. Germline CDR1 LGHNT, CDR2 FRNRAP. J gave up 9 bases and V 8 bases, and 8 bases lay outside the gene matches. The CDR3 loop reads CASITGTGGQAFF. DNA of the CDR3: TGTGCTAGTATAACCGGGACAGGGGGGCAAGCTTTCTTT.

The chain has TRBV5-1 and TRBJ2-7; possible D gene TRBD1, 6 bases. The V and J ends lost 0 bases and 4 bases respectively, with 8 bases between them. The CDR3 is 13 amino acids. Germline CDR1 is SGHRS and CDR2 is YFSETQ. This chain's CDR3 is CASSLGTGYEQYF. The CDR3 region has the DNA TGCGCCAGCAGCTTGGGAACAGGGTACGAGCAGTACTTC.

The V call is TRBV10-1, the J call TRBJ2-1, with TRBD2 matching over 13 bases. Germline V gives CDR1 WNHNN, CDR2 SYGVQD (reference sequence). The CDR3 extends over 18 amino acids. With 5 bases clipped from V and 4 bases from J, the junction kept 11 bases outside the gene matches. The DNA of the CDR3 is TGCGCCAGCAGTCGAGGACTAGCGGGAGAGGTGCATTACAATGAGCAGTTCTTC. This gives the protein CASSRGLAGEVHYNEQFF.

V is TRBV18 and J is TRBJ2-1; TRBD2 might be the D (5 bases). This CDR3 has 16 amino acids. Germline-derived CDR1 and CDR2 are KGHSH and LQKENI. Trimming removed 6 bases at V and 4 bases at J, with 19 bases between. The CDR3 DNA reads TGTGCCAGCTCCCCCCTCGCCTCCAGCGGATACAATGAGCAGTTCTTC. Protein: CASSPLASSGYNEQFF.

The chain is built from TRBV2 and TRBJ2-5; 9 nucleotides line up with TRBD1. V shed 5 bases and J 4 bases; nucleotides not matched to a gene: 14. The CDR3 is 17 amino acids. Germline V gene sequence: CDR1 SNHLY, CDR2 FYNNEI. CDR3 in amino acids: CASSYLTGTGSRETQYF. The DNA of the CDR3 is TGTGCCAGCAGTTATCTCACCGGGACAGGGTCCCGAGAGACCCAGTACTTC.

The V call is TRBV28, the J call TRBJ2-5, with 9 bases aligning to TRBD2. CDR1 is MDHEN, CDR2 SYDVKM, per germline. The ends lost 6 bases at V and 2 bases at J; junction bases unmatched: 13. The CDR3 has 17 amino acids. CDR3 bases: TGTGCCAGCAGAGATTCGCGACTAGCGGATCTACAAGAGACCCAGTACTTC. Amino acid sequence: CASRDSRLADLQETQYF.

The genes are TRBV7-2 and TRBJ2-7; 9 nucleotides line up with TRBD2. J was trimmed by 3 bases and V by 5 bases; bases with no gene match: 8. The germline gives CDR1 SGHTA, CDR2 FQGNSA. The CDR3 contains 15 residues. The CDR3 DNA reads TGTGCCAGCAGCCTGGCGGGGGGGTCGTTCTACGAGCAGTACTTC. Translated, it gives CASSLAGGSFYEQYF.

The chain combines TRBV6-5 with TRBJ2-7; weak D call: TRBD2 (5 bases). CDR1 is MNHEY, CDR2 SVGAGI, per germline. Trimming shortened V by 0 bases and J by 0 bases, and 12 bases separated the two germline ends. This CDR3 region has 16 residues. The CDR3 spells CASSYSSGESSYEQYF. The CDR3 DNA follows: TGTGCCAGCAGTTACTCGTCCGGGGAAAGCTCCTACGAGCAGTACTTC.

The CDR3 protein is CASIRDGATNEKLFF. DNA of the CDR3: TGTGCCAGCATTCGAGACGGGGCAACTAATGAAAAACTGTTTTTT. The chain joins TRBV2 to TRBJ1-4; D gene uncertain. The V end lost 7 bases, the J end lost 0 bases, and 12 bases lay between the germline ends. The CDR3 totals 15 residues. Per germline, CDR1 SNHLY and CDR2 FYNNEI. Looking up the rest from reference TRBV2 and TRBJ1-4 gives the full variable domain: EPEVTQTPSHQVTQMGQEVILRCVPISNHLYFYWYRQILGQKVEFLVSFYNNEISEKSEIFDDQFSVERPDGSNFTLKIRSTKLEDSAMYFCASIRDGATNEKLFFGSGTQLSVL.

V is TRBV5-1 and J is TRBJ2-2; D is perhaps TRBD1 (5 bases). The length of the CDR3 is 14 residues. V dropped 3 bases and J dropped 4 bases, with 10 bases sitting between them. Germline loops: CDR1 SGHRS, CDR2 YFSETQ. CDR3 region: CASSSKGVTGELFF. For the CDR3, the DNA is TGCGCCAGCAGCTCTAAAGGGGTCACCGGGGAGCTGTTTTTT.

V usage is TRBV28 and J usage is TRBJ1-4; D is ambiguous. Trimming stripped 3 bases from V and 7 bases from J, with 12 bases between. The length of the CDR3 is 14 residues. Germline V gene sequence: CDR1 MDHEN, CDR2 SYDVKM. In DNA form, the CDR3 reads TGTGCCAGCAGTTTTCGGGGAAATTCTGAAAAACTGTTTTTT. Protein: CASSFRGNSEKLFF.

The chain is built from TRBV4-3 and TRBJ1-2, with TRBD1 matching 11 bases. CDR1 is LGHNA and CDR2 is YSLEER in the germline V gene. CDR3 length equals 16 residues. Trimming took 4 bases from V and 4 from J; bases not matched to a gene: 8. This CDR3 reads CASSRGGQGASYGYTF. CDR3 coding DNA: TGCGCCAGCAGCCGGGGCGGACAGGGGGCCAGCTATGGCTACACCTTC.

J is TRBJ1-6 and V is TRBV11-2; D call uncertain. Germline CDR1 is SGHAT and CDR2 is FQNNGV. V dropped 1 base and J dropped 6 bases, with 16 bases sitting between them. This CDR3 region has 17 residues. DNA of the CDR3: TGTGCCAGCAGCTTAGTCTTAGGAGGCAGAGTTAATTCACCCCTCCACTTT. This codes for CASSLVLGGRVNSPLHF.

This clone appeared a single time. The sample contains more than one DNA sequence encoding this CDR3. This chain connects TRBV7-3 to TRBJ1-1; D ambiguous. The germline CDR1 and CDR2 sequences are SGHTA and FQGTGA. The V end was cut by 0 bases, the J end by 2 bases, with 4 bases between. This CDR3 spans 13 amino acids. CDR3 sequence: CASSLTRNTEAFF. Here the CDR3 DNA reads TGTGCCAGCAGCTTAACGCGTAACACTGAAGCTTTCTTT.

The rearrangement uses TRBV14 and TRBJ1-2; 7 positions match TRBD1. V shed 3 bases, J shed 4 bases, and the junction held 11 bases outside the gene matches. CDR1 SGHDN and CDR2 FVKESK come from the germline V gene. The CDR3 loop spans 16 amino acids. The CDR3 DNA follows: TGTGCCAGCAGCCAGAGATCCGGGACAGCCTTCTATGGCTACACCTTC. Amino acid sequence: CASSQRSGTAFYGYTF.

This clone came up a few times. The rearrangement joins TRBV7-9 to TRBJ1-1; D unresolved. This CDR3 spans 16 amino acids. V dropped 3 bases and J dropped 2 bases, with 16 bases sitting between them. Germline CDR1 reads SEHNR; CDR2 reads FQNEAQ (reference sequence). CDR3 coding DNA: TGTGCCAGCAGCTTCTGGCCTTACCTTCATAACACTGAAGCTTTCTTT. It yields the protein CASSFWPYLHNTEAFF.

This chain connects TRBV5-1 to TRBJ1-2; perhaps TRBD1 as D (6 bases). There are 14 residues in the CDR3. The V end lost 2 bases, the J end lost 3 bases, and 11 bases lay between the germline ends. CDR1 is SGHRS and CDR2 is YFSETQ in the germline V gene. The CDR3 bases are TGCGCCAGCAGCTTCGAGACAGGCTACTATGGCTACACCTTC. This translates into CASSFETGYYGYTF.

The V call is TRBV5-1, the J call TRBJ2-7; 9 positions match TRBD1. This CDR3 is built from 15 residues. From germline, CDR1 is SGHRS and CDR2 YFSETQ. The trim removed 4 bases at V and 3 bases at J, leaving 8 bases unmatched. The CDR3 reads CASSGTWDRDYEQYF. The CDR3 DNA is TGCGCCAGCAGCGGTACGTGGGACAGGGACTACGAGCAGTACTTC.

This clone was counted a single time. The CDR3 region is CASSSPGLAGGGNIDTQYF. The CDR3, as DNA: TGCGCCAGCAGCTCACCGGGACTAGCGGGAGGTGGTAATATAGATACGCAGTATTTT. This sequence joins TRBV5-1 and TRBJ2-3; TRBD2 matches at 15 bases. V lost 3 bases to trimming and J lost 5 bases; unmatched junction nucleotides: 13. The CDR3 runs to 19 residues. The germline gives CDR1 SGHRS, CDR2 YFSETQ.